A single sample gave rise to the 29 T cell receptor beta chains below, sequenced in a study of graft-versus-host responses after intestinal transplantation. No cognate antigen is known for these TCRs. Clones were read by immunoSEQ multiplex PCR, and TCRdb kept only the in-frame ones, dropping some. This table holds about 90,000 clones, roughly 91% found once. Sequenced material: unstimulated CD8+ T cells sorted from spleen or lymph node cells, taken before transplant. All receptors derive from a human donor who was the organ donor for an intestinal transplant.

The chain combines TRBV7-8 with TRBJ2-7; D remains unclear. V lost 2 bases to trimming and J lost 6 bases, with 11 bases between them. Per germline, CDR1 SGHVS and CDR2 FQNEAQ. CDR3 length: 13 amino acids. The CDR3 reads CASSLPTGFEQYF. Here the CDR3 DNA reads TGTGCCAGCAGCTTACCAACTGGTTTCGAGCAGTACTTC.

The chain links TRBV27 to TRBJ1-5; D is ambiguous. Per germline, CDR1 MNHEY and CDR2 SMNVEV (reference sequence). The CDR3 is 13 residues long. Trimming pared 3 bases from V and 7 bases from J, leaving 10 bases between. CDR3 bases: TGTGCCAGCAGTTTCTCCGGCGGGCAGCCCCAGCATTTT. Translated: CASSFSGGQPQHF.

CDR3 residues: CASSQDWGGNEQYF. As DNA, the CDR3 is TGTGCCAGCAGCCAAGATTGGGGGGGGAACGAGCAGTACTTC. J is TRBJ2-7 and V is TRBV4-2; 7 bases are shared with TRBD2. Trimming at V came to 0 bases and at J to 5 bases, leaving 4 bases not matched to a gene. The CDR3 is 14 residues long. The germline V gene encodes CDR1 LGHNA and CDR2 YNFKEQ.

The V gene is TRBV5-8, the J gene TRBJ2-2; perhaps TRBD2 as D (6 bases). V was cut by 3 bases and J by 4 bases, with 10 bases left in between. The germline V gene has CDR1 SGHTS and CDR2 YDEGEE. The CDR3 spans 14 residues. CDR3 region: CASSCGGCTGELFF. The DNA for the CDR3 is TGTGCCAGCAGCTGTGGGGGGTGCACCGGGGAGCTGTTTTTT.

This chain uses TRBV12-5 with TRBJ2-3; D ambiguous. V lost 7 bases and J lost 6, with 11 bases in between. The length of the CDR3 is 12 residues. Per the germline V gene, CDR1 is LGHNT and CDR2 is FRNRAP. This chain's CDR3 is CASVYSVDTQYF. As DNA, the CDR3 is TGTGCTAGTGTGTATAGTGTGGATACGCAGTATTTT.

This chain links TRBV6-5 with TRBJ2-2; D is possibly TRBD2 (5 bases). The V end was cut by 5 bases, the J end by 7 bases, with 8 bases between. The germline gives CDR1 MNHEY, CDR2 SVGAGI. The CDR3 contains 12 residues. The CDR3, as DNA: TGTGCCAGCAGTCTAGGGAGCGGGGAGCTGTTTTTT. Translation: CASSLGSGELFF.

About this clone itself: The identical CDR3 is also encoded by other nucleotide sequences in the sample. This sequence joins TRBV6-5 and TRBJ1-1; 7 nucleotides align to TRBD1. Germline V gene data show CDR1 as MNHEY and CDR2 as SVGAGI. The V gene end was trimmed by 4 bases and the J gene end by 4 bases; junction bases not matched to a gene: 3. The CDR3 is made up of 13 amino acids. This chain's CDR3 is CASSFPGGTEAFF. The CDR3, as DNA: TGTGCCAGCAGTTTTCCAGGGGGCACTGAAGCTTTCTTT.

DNA for the CDR3: TGTGCCATCAGTGTAAAGGACAGGGTGAACACTGAAGCTTTCTTT. This gives the protein CAISVKDRVNTEAFF. The rearrangement uses TRBV10-3 and TRBJ1-1; 8 nucleotides match TRBD1. The ends lost 4 bases at V and 0 bases at J; junction bases unmatched: 4. The V gene's germline CDR1 is ENHRY and CDR2 SYGVKD. This CDR3 contains 15 residues.

The chain carries TRBV5-6 and TRBJ2-1, with 7 bases that match TRBD1. Trimming at V came to 4 bases and at J to 9 bases, leaving 4 bases not matched to a gene. Germline V gene sequence: CDR1 SGHDT, CDR2 YYEEEE. This CDR3 spans 12 amino acids. CDR3 sequence: CASSRAGGEQFF. The DNA of the CDR3 is TGTGCCAGCAGCCGAGCAGGGGGTGAGCAGTTCTTC. The entire variable domain, with the rest obtained from reference TRBV5-6 and TRBJ2-1, is as follows: DAGVTQSPTHLIKTRGQQVTLRCSPKSGHDTVSWYQQALGQGPQFIFQYYEEEERQRGNFPDRFSGHQFPNYSSELNVNALLLGDSALYLCASSRAGGEQFFGPGTRLTVL.

CDR3 amino acids: CASSPDDRGEQFF. The CDR3 DNA follows: TGCGCCAGCAGCCCTGATGACAGGGGTGAGCAGTTCTTC. The chain joins TRBV5-1 to TRBJ2-1; TRBD1 agrees at 8 bases. Germline CDR1 SGHRS, CDR2 YFSETQ. After removal of 4 bases from V and 9 bases from J, the junction contained 6 bases not matched to a gene. The CDR3 has 13 residues.

About this clone: The sample has other DNA sequences that encode this CDR3 too. The chain couples TRBV9 to TRBJ2-1; TRBD2 matches at 11 bases. The germline V gene has CDR1 SGDLS and CDR2 YYNGEE. V lost 3 bases and J lost 6; bases outside the gene matches: 5. CDR3 length: 15 amino acids. This CDR3 reads CASSAGTSGLNEQFF. The CDR3 DNA reads as TGTGCCAGCAGCGCCGGGACTAGCGGTCTCAATGAGCAGTTCTTC.

This clone occurred a few times. The V and J genes are TRBV25-1 and TRBJ1-2; D is possibly TRBD1 (5 bases). CDR3 length: 13 amino acids. Germline V gives CDR1 MGHDK, CDR2 SYGVNS. V lost 7 bases, J lost 7 bases, and 16 bases lay in between. CDR3 loop: CASTGGDWGGYTF. In DNA form, the CDR3 reads TGTGCCAGCACGGGAGGGGATTGGGGTGGCTACACCTTC.

This sequence joins TRBV7-8 and TRBJ2-5; 8 nucleotides line up with TRBD1. CDR1 SGHVS and CDR2 FQNEAQ come from the germline V gene. The CDR3 covers 15 residues. V lost 8 bases, J lost 2 bases, and 10 bases stayed unmatched. The CDR3 reads CASQPGTGQQETQYF. The CDR3 region has the DNA TGTGCCAGCCAACCCGGGACAGGCCAACAAGAGACCCAGTACTTC. The full variable domain, its missing parts supplied by reference TRBV7-8 and TRBJ2-5, is GAGVSQSPRYKVAKRGQDVALRCDPISGHVSLFWYQQALGQGPEFLTYFQNEAQLDKSGLPSDRFFAERPEGSVSTLKIQRTQQEDSAVYLCASQPGTGQQETQYFGPGTRLLVL.

The chain carries TRBV6-5 and TRBJ2-2; tentatively, D is TRBD1 (6 bases). The germline V and J ends were trimmed by 6 bases and 2 bases, with 10 bases remaining between them. CDR1 and CDR2 from the germline V gene are MNHEY and SVGAGI. The CDR3 sequence is 14 residues long. CDR3 sequence reads: CASSWTVNTGELFF. DNA for the CDR3: TGTGCCAGCAGCTGGACAGTTAACACCGGGGAGCTGTTTTTT.

This rearrangement joins TRBV6-5 to TRBJ2-2, with D unclear. Trimming shortened V by 5 bases and J by 6 bases, and 4 bases separated the two germline ends. Germline V gives CDR1 MNHEY, CDR2 SVGAGI. The CDR3 sequence is 11 residues long. DNA of the CDR3: TGTGCCAGCAGTACGGCCGGGGAGCTGTTTTTT. Protein product: CASSTAGELFF.

This rearrangement joins TRBV27 to TRBJ2-7, with D perhaps matching TRBD1 (5 bases). Trimming removed 6 bases from V and 2 bases from J, with 20 bases in between. Germline CDR1 reads MNHEY; CDR2 reads SMNVEV (reference sequence). This CDR3 contains 16 residues. DNA of the CDR3: TGTGCCAGCAGCACGGGTCTATCGGACACCCCCTACGAGCAGTACTTC. Residues: CASSTGLSDTPYEQYF.

V gene TRBV5-5 combines with J gene TRBJ1-4, with 10 bases fitting TRBD1. Looked up from germline, CDR1 is SGHKS and CDR2 is YYEKEE (reference sequence). The junction had 5 bases not matched to a gene; V was cut back by 4 bases and J by 8 bases. The CDR3 runs 14 residues. CDR3 region: CASSRGTGDEKLFF. In nucleotides, the CDR3 is TGTGCCAGCAGCCGGGGGACAGGGGACGAAAAACTGTTTTTT.

Written as DNA, the CDR3 is TGTGCCAGCAGTTCTATAAGCGGACAGGGGGCCTATGGCTACACCTTC. Its protein product is CASSSISGQGAYGYTF. The V gene is TRBV6-5, the J gene TRBJ1-2; 11 nucleotides align to TRBD1. After removal of 4 bases from V and 4 bases from J, the junction contained 8 bases not matched to a gene. The germline V gene has CDR1 MNHEY and CDR2 SVGAGI. The CDR3 extends over 16 amino acids.

V usage is TRBV5-4 and J usage is TRBJ2-3, with 9 bases that match TRBD2. CDR1 and CDR2 (germline): SGHNT, YYREEE (reference sequence). J lost 5 bases, V lost 2 bases, and 3 bases had no gene match. The CDR3 runs 14 residues. This CDR3 reads CASSFSSGIDTQYF. In nucleotides, the CDR3 is TGTGCCAGCAGCTTTTCTAGCGGGATAGATACGCAGTATTTT.

The V and J genes are TRBV27 and TRBJ2-3; 8 bases are a match to TRBD2. This CDR3 has 16 amino acids. Germline assignment: CDR1 MNHEY and CDR2 SMNVEV (reference sequence). V shed 5 bases and J 2 bases; nucleotides not matched to a gene: 9. CDR3 sequence reads: CASSPSLAGPTDTQYF. As DNA, the CDR3 is TGTGCCAGCAGTCCATCCTTAGCGGGGCCCACAGATACGCAGTATTTT.

V gene TRBV5-5 combines with J gene TRBJ2-2; the D gene is possibly TRBD2 (6 bases). The V gene's germline CDR1 is SGHKS and CDR2 YYEKEE (reference sequence). V was cut by 3 bases and J by 4 bases, with 10 bases left in between. The CDR3 runs 14 residues. CDR3 bases: TGTGCCAGCAGCTCCCCCGGGGGCACCGGGGAGCTGTTTTTT. It specifies CASSSPGGTGELFF.

V is TRBV4-1 and J is TRBJ2-7, with a possible D match to TRBD2 (6 bases). The CDR3 loop spans 15 amino acids. CDR1 and CDR2 from the germline V gene are MGHRA and YSYEKL. V gave up 0 bases and J gave up 3 bases, with 12 bases separating them. CDR3 nucleotides: TGCGCCAGCAGCCAAGAACGTCGGGGAGGCTACGAGCAGTACTTC. This codes for CASSQERRGGYEQYF.

The rearrangement links TRBV10-3 to TRBJ2-3; the D gene is possibly TRBD2 (6 bases). This CDR3 is 16 amino acids long. The germline V and J ends were trimmed by 10 bases and 1 base, with 21 bases remaining between them. Germline loops: CDR1 ENHRY, CDR2 SYGVKD. The CDR3, as DNA: TGTGCCACCTTACCCCTAACTAGCTTCGGCACAGATACGCAGTATTTT. It yields the protein CATLPLTSFGTDTQYF.

The chain recombines TRBV7-9 with TRBJ1-1, with unresolved D. The CDR3 is 16 amino acids. Germline V CDR1 and CDR2: SEHNR, FQNEAQ (reference sequence). The V and J ends lost 7 bases and 5 bases respectively, with 23 bases between them. CDR3 nucleotide sequence: TGTGCCAGCACTTGCCCCCTCGGATTATGGGCTACTGAAGCTTTCTTT. Amino acids: CASTCPLGLWATEAFF.

The V and J genes are TRBV19 and TRBJ2-1; 10 bases are shared with TRBD2. This CDR3 has 14 amino acids. The germline gives CDR1 LNHDA, CDR2 SQIVND (reference sequence). V shed 5 bases and J 6 bases; nucleotides not matched to a gene: 4. The CDR3 is CASSPWTSGNEQFF. CDR3 DNA: TGTGCCAGTAGTCCATGGACTAGCGGCAATGAGCAGTTCTTC.

This clone is a singleton in its sample. The gene calls are TRBV27 and TRBJ2-7; D possibly corresponds to TRBD2 (5 bases). The V and J ends lost 8 bases and 5 bases respectively, with 22 bases between them. This CDR3 is built from 15 residues. Per the germline V gene, CDR1 is MNHEY and CDR2 is SMNVEV (reference sequence). The CDR3 loop is CASAPWGEGRDEQYF. In DNA, the CDR3 is TGTGCCAGCGCCCCATGGGGAGAGGGAAGGGACGAGCAGTACTTC.

The V and J genes are TRBV7-3 and TRBJ1-1; possible D gene TRBD1, 5 bases. This CDR3 region has 15 residues. The V end lost 5 bases, the J end lost 4 bases, and 17 bases lay between the germline ends. Germline-derived CDR1 and CDR2 are SGHTA and FQGTGA. CDR3: CASSAIGVGPTEAFF. The CDR3 nucleotides are TGTGCCAGCAGCGCAATAGGGGTGGGCCCCACTGAAGCTTTCTTT.

This clone occurred once. The chain links TRBV11-1 to TRBJ2-7; D may be TRBD2 (5 bases). Per germline, CDR1 SGHAT and CDR2 FQDESV (reference sequence). This CDR3 comprises 15 residues. The V end was cut by 1 base, the J end by 3 bases, with 13 bases between. CDR3 in DNA: TGTGCCAGCAGCTTAGATCCCCAGAGCGGCTACGAGCAGTACTTC. Translation gives CASSLDPQSGYEQYF.

This sequence joins TRBV27 and TRBJ1-5, with 7 bases aligning to TRBD1. J lost 6 bases, V lost 3 bases, and 5 bases had no gene match. Germline V CDR1 and CDR2: MNHEY, SMNVEV (reference sequence). There are 14 residues in the CDR3. The DNA for the CDR3 is TGTGCCAGCAGTTTCATAGGGGGCGGTCAGCCCCAGCATTTT. Translated: CASSFIGGGQPQHF.